The rows below give T cell receptor beta chains drawn from one sample of a study of shared clonotypes between healthy human individuals. Only in-frame clones appear in the TCRdb table, and some are missing; sequencing was by immunoSEQ multiplex PCR. The data contain about 470,000 clones, roughly 77% of them singletons. The sample taken for sequencing was PBMCs. These receptors all stem from a woman aged 40 to 50 in good health. Some clones in this sample may be carry-over from other donors' samples. CDR3s include the opening cysteine and the closing phenylalanine or tryptophan. D genes are given only for firm matches. Clone size is given for some rows only: seen once, a few or many times, or a class if the clone is expanded.

clone_size: -
j_call: TRBJ2-1
d_call: TRBD2
v_call: TRBV6-4
cdr3_nt: TGTGCCAGCAGTGACTCTGGGGCGGGAGACCTCAATGAGCAGTTCTTC
cdr3_aa: CASSDSGAGDLNEQFF

clone_size: -
j_call: TRBJ2-2
d_call: TRBD2
v_call: TRBV5-8
cdr3_nt: TGTGCCAGCGGTAGCGGGAGATGGACCGGGGAGCTGTTTTTT
cdr3_aa: CASGSGRWTGELFF

clone_size: -
j_call: TRBJ1-1
d_call: TRBD1
v_call: TRBV5-6
cdr3_nt: TGTGCCAGCAGCCTACAGGGGGCGAGTAGGAACACTGAAGCTTTCTTT
cdr3_aa: CASSLQGASRNTEAFF

clone_size: -
j_call: TRBJ2-5
d_call: -
v_call: TRBV7-3
cdr3_nt: TGTGCCAGCAGCCCCTCCTTGCGGGGAGACCAAGAGACCCAGTACTTC
cdr3_aa: CASSPSLRGDQETQYF

clone_size: -
j_call: TRBJ2-7
d_call: -
v_call: TRBV19
cdr3_nt: TGTGCCAGTAGTCCGGGGACGGGCCCCTACGAGCAGTACTTC
cdr3_aa: CASSPGTGPYEQYF

clone_size: -
j_call: TRBJ2-1
d_call: TRBD1
v_call: TRBV10-3
cdr3_nt: TGTGCCTCCAGCACAGGGGACAATGAGCAGTTCTTC
cdr3_aa: CASSTGDNEQFF

clone_size: -
j_call: TRBJ2-1
d_call: TRBD2
v_call: TRBV11-2
cdr3_nt: TGTGCCAGCAGCCCTACTAGCGGGAGGACGTATGAGCAGTTCTTC
cdr3_aa: CASSPTSGRTYEQFF

clone_size: -
j_call: TRBJ2-5
d_call: TRBD2
v_call: TRBV7-6
cdr3_nt: TGTGCCAGCAGCTGGGGACTAGCGGTACAAGAGACCCAGTACTTC
cdr3_aa: CASSWGLAVQETQYF

clone_size: -
j_call: TRBJ1-1
d_call: -
v_call: TRBV5-1
cdr3_nt: TGCGCCAGCAGCTTGGGGGCAGTTGTGATTACTGAAGCTTTCTTT
cdr3_aa: CASSLGAVVITEAFF

clone_size: -
j_call: TRBJ1-5
d_call: -
v_call: TRBV6-4
cdr3_nt: TGTGCCAGCAGTGACACCTCCGTGGATCAGCCCCAGCATTTT
cdr3_aa: CASSDTSVDQPQHF

clone_size: many
j_call: TRBJ2-1
d_call: -
v_call: TRBV7-2
cdr3_nt: TGTGCCAGCTCCAGGGGCGGGGGCCCCCAGGAGCAGTTCTTC
cdr3_aa: CASSRGGGPQEQFF

clone_size: -
j_call: TRBJ2-5
d_call: -
v_call: TRBV18
cdr3_nt: TGTGCCAGCTCACCATCGGGAGCGGGAGAGACCCAGTACTTC
cdr3_aa: CASSPSGAGETQYF

clone_size: -
j_call: TRBJ2-3
d_call: TRBD2
v_call: TRBV18
cdr3_nt: TGTGCCAGCTGCGGGGGGGCAGATACGCAGTATTTT
cdr3_aa: CASCGGADTQYF

clone_size: -
j_call: TRBJ1-2
d_call: -
v_call: TRBV10-3
cdr3_nt: TGTGCCATCGCCGAGGACAGCGGTTATGGCTACACCTTC
cdr3_aa: CAIAEDSGYGYTF

clone_size: -
j_call: TRBJ1-4
d_call: -
v_call: TRBV4-3
cdr3_nt: TGCGCCAGCAGCCCCCGACAGGAGGGCGAAAAACTGTTTTTT
cdr3_aa: CASSPRQEGEKLFF

clone_size: -
j_call: TRBJ2-5
d_call: -
v_call: TRBV5-1
cdr3_nt: TGCGCCAGCAGCTTAGGAGGGGAGGACCAAGAGACCCAGTACTTC
cdr3_aa: CASSLGGEDQETQYF

clone_size: few
j_call: TRBJ2-5
d_call: -
v_call: TRBV11-3
cdr3_nt: TGTGCCAGCAGCTTAGGTTGGACGGAGACCCAGTACTTC
cdr3_aa: CASSLGWTETQYF

clone_size: -
j_call: TRBJ1-1
d_call: -
v_call: TRBV7-9
cdr3_nt: TGTGCCAGCAGCTTGACTGAGGGAAGCAAAGCTTTCTTT
cdr3_aa: CASSLTEGSKAFF

clone_size: -
j_call: TRBJ2-5
d_call: -
v_call: TRBV7-3
cdr3_nt: TGTGCCAGCAGCCCCGCTCCTGGGTGGGAGACCCAGTACTTC
cdr3_aa: CASSPAPGWETQYF

clone_size: -
j_call: TRBJ1-2
d_call: -
v_call: TRBV6-1
cdr3_nt: TGTGCCAGCGGGGGACACCAATATGGCTACACCTTC
cdr3_aa: CASGGHQYGYTF

clone_size: -
j_call: TRBJ2-7
d_call: TRBD2
v_call: TRBV28
cdr3_nt: TGTGCCAGCAGACGGACTAGCGGGAGCTACGAGCAGTACTTC
cdr3_aa: CASRRTSGSYEQYF

clone_size: -
j_call: TRBJ2-2
d_call: TRBD2
v_call: TRBV7-2
cdr3_nt: TGTGCCAGCAGCCCACTGGGACTAGAGAACACCGGGGAGCTGTTTTTT
cdr3_aa: CASSPLGLENTGELFF

clone_size: -
j_call: TRBJ1-2
d_call: -
v_call: TRBV7-2
cdr3_nt: TGTGCCAGCAGCTTAGCCCAGAACTATGGCTACACCTTC
cdr3_aa: CASSLAQNYGYTF

clone_size: -
j_call: TRBJ2-5
d_call: -
v_call: TRBV4-1
cdr3_nt: TGCGCCAGCAGCCAAGTCAGAGTCGTGCGAGAGACCCAGTACTTC
cdr3_aa: CASSQVRVVRETQYF

clone_size: once
j_call: TRBJ2-7
d_call: -
v_call: TRBV28
cdr3_nt: TGTGCCAGCAGACCCCCATTGGGAAGGGCCTACGAGCAGTACTTC
cdr3_aa: CASRPPLGRAYEQYF

clone_size: -
j_call: TRBJ1-2
d_call: -
v_call: TRBV2
cdr3_nt: TGTGCCAGCAGTGAAAACCGCCTGGCGGGCTACACCTTC
cdr3_aa: CASSENRLAGYTF

clone_size: -
j_call: TRBJ1-1
d_call: TRBD1
v_call: TRBV19
cdr3_nt: TGTGCCAGTAGTTTCCTTCTTTCAGGCGGGACAGAAAAGAACACTGAAGCTTTCTTT
cdr3_aa: CASSFLLSGGTEKNTEAFF

clone_size: -
j_call: TRBJ2-5
d_call: TRBD1
v_call: TRBV28
cdr3_nt: TGTGCCAGCAGTCTTAACTTAAAAACTCCGGGACAGATACAAGAGACCCAGTACTTC
cdr3_aa: CASSLNLKTPGQIQETQYF

clone_size: -
j_call: TRBJ2-1
d_call: TRBD2
v_call: TRBV2
cdr3_nt: TGTGCCAGCAGTCTAGGACTAGGGAACAATTTGCAGTTCTTC
cdr3_aa: CASSLGLGNNLQFF

clone_size: -
j_call: TRBJ2-4
d_call: TRBD2
v_call: TRBV11-2
cdr3_nt: TGTGCCAGCAGCCGAGGGAGGGTGCTAGCGATAGCCAAAAACATTCAGTACTTC
cdr3_aa: CASSRGRVLAIAKNIQYF

clone_size: -
j_call: TRBJ2-7
d_call: -
v_call: TRBV19
cdr3_nt: TGTGCCAGTAGGACACAGGGGGGGGGCGGCGAGCAGTACTTC
cdr3_aa: CASRTQGGGGEQYF

clone_size: -
j_call: TRBJ2-5
d_call: -
v_call: TRBV7-8
cdr3_nt: TGTGCCAGCAGCTGGGCGGGCGGCAGGGGCCTCCAAGAGACCCAGTACTTC
cdr3_aa: CASSWAGGRGLQETQYF

clone_size: -
j_call: TRBJ1-4
d_call: -
v_call: TRBV7-8
cdr3_nt: TGTGCCAGCAGCTTATATGGGGGGGCAAATGAAAAACTGTTTTTT
cdr3_aa: CASSLYGGANEKLFF

clone_size: -
j_call: TRBJ2-3
d_call: -
v_call: TRBV27
cdr3_nt: TGTGCCAGCAGGGTCTCGGTCCTCGGCACAGATACGCAGTATTTT
cdr3_aa: CASRVSVLGTDTQYF

clone_size: -
j_call: TRBJ2-1
d_call: TRBD2
v_call: TRBV9
cdr3_nt: TGTGCCAGCAGCGTAACGAGGACTAGCGGGAGTGGGGACAATGAGCAGTTCTTC
cdr3_aa: CASSVTRTSGSGDNEQFF

clone_size: -
j_call: TRBJ1-2
d_call: -
v_call: TRBV27
cdr3_nt: TGTGCCAGCAGTTTATCACCGAGGGGGTTCTATGGCTACACCTTC
cdr3_aa: CASSLSPRGFYGYTF

clone_size: -
j_call: TRBJ2-1
d_call: TRBD1
v_call: TRBV5-1
cdr3_nt: TGCGCCAGCAGCCTGGCCGGGACAGGGGCCGACAATGAGCAGTTCTTC
cdr3_aa: CASSLAGTGADNEQFF

clone_size: -
j_call: TRBJ2-3
d_call: -
v_call: TRBV7-2
cdr3_nt: TGTGCCAGCGGGAGGCCCAACACAGATACGCAGTATTTT
cdr3_aa: CASGRPNTDTQYF

clone_size: -
j_call: TRBJ1-5
d_call: -
v_call: TRBV15
cdr3_nt: TGTGCCACCAGCAGAGGGCTCGGCAATCAGCCCCAGCATTTT
cdr3_aa: CATSRGLGNQPQHF

clone_size: many
j_call: TRBJ2-2
d_call: -
v_call: TRBV6-4
cdr3_nt: TGTGCCAGCACCCCTCGGACAGAAACCGGGGAGCTGTTTTTT
cdr3_aa: CASTPRTETGELFF

clone_size: -
j_call: TRBJ2-7
d_call: -
v_call: TRBV27
cdr3_nt: -
cdr3_aa: CASSSSDRYYEQYF

clone_size: few
j_call: TRBJ2-7
d_call: -
v_call: TRBV15
cdr3_nt: TGTGCCACCAGCAGAGTTCCCTCTTACGAGCAGTACTTC
cdr3_aa: CATSRVPSYEQYF

clone_size: -
j_call: TRBJ2-7
d_call: -
v_call: TRBV6-5
cdr3_nt: TGTGCCAGCAGCCCGGGGAGGTGGATTGAGCAGTACTTC
cdr3_aa: CASSPGRWIEQYF

clone_size: once
j_call: TRBJ2-1
d_call: -
v_call: TRBV7-9
cdr3_nt: TGTGCCAGCAGCGGTGGGGACTGGCAGTTCTTC
cdr3_aa: CASSGGDWQFF

clone_size: -
j_call: TRBJ1-1
d_call: TRBD1
v_call: TRBV18
cdr3_nt: TGTGCCAGCTCAACCGGTCAGGGGGGCAACACTGAAGCTTTCTTT
cdr3_aa: CASSTGQGGNTEAFF

clone_size: -
j_call: TRBJ2-1
d_call: -
v_call: TRBV7-2
cdr3_nt: TGTGCCAGCAGCTTACGACGGATACAAGGGGAGCAGTTCTTC
cdr3_aa: CASSLRRIQGEQFF

clone_size: few
j_call: TRBJ1-2
d_call: -
v_call: TRBV7-2
cdr3_nt: TGTGCCAGCAGCTTAGACTCTGGGGCCCTAGGCTATGGCTACACCTTC
cdr3_aa: CASSLDSGALGYGYTF

clone_size: -
j_call: TRBJ2-7
d_call: TRBD2
v_call: TRBV6-5
cdr3_nt: TGTGCCAGCAGTTATAGCGGACTAGCGGGAGACGAGCAGTACTTC
cdr3_aa: CASSYSGLAGDEQYF

clone_size: -
j_call: TRBJ2-7
d_call: -
v_call: TRBV6-5
cdr3_nt: TGTGCCAGCAGAGAAACAGGTGGCTCCTACGAGCAGTACTTC
cdr3_aa: CASRETGGSYEQYF

clone_size: few
j_call: TRBJ2-1
d_call: TRBD2
v_call: TRBV2
cdr3_nt: TGTGCCAGCAGGACTAGCGGGACATCCCTTGAGCAGTTCTTC
cdr3_aa: CASRTSGTSLEQFF

clone_size: -
j_call: TRBJ2-1
d_call: -
v_call: TRBV11-3
cdr3_nt: TGTGCCAGCAGCTACTACGGGACTGACTCCTACAATGAGCAGTTCTTC
cdr3_aa: CASSYYGTDSYNEQFF

clone_size: -
j_call: TRBJ2-4
d_call: TRBD1
v_call: TRBV10-3
cdr3_nt: TGTGCCATCAGTGAGTCCTCCGGACAGGCATCAAACATTCAGTACTTC
cdr3_aa: CAISESSGQASNIQYF

clone_size: -
j_call: TRBJ2-7
d_call: TRBD1
v_call: TRBV28
cdr3_nt: TGTGCCAGCAGTAAATCCCTGACAGGGCGCTACGAGCAGTACTTC
cdr3_aa: CASSKSLTGRYEQYF

clone_size: -
j_call: TRBJ1-2
d_call: TRBD1
v_call: TRBV7-2
cdr3_nt: TGTGCCAGCAGCTTCAACACAGGGGCTTCCCGCTATGGCTACACCTTC
cdr3_aa: CASSFNTGASRYGYTF

clone_size: -
j_call: TRBJ2-3
d_call: TRBD1
v_call: TRBV15
cdr3_nt: TGTGCCACCAGCGAGACAGGGGCCTTAGCGGATACGCAGTATTTT
cdr3_aa: CATSETGALADTQYF

clone_size: -
j_call: TRBJ1-5
d_call: -
v_call: TRBV30
cdr3_nt: TGTGCCCAGCCGGAAATATATCAGCCCCAGCATTTT
cdr3_aa: CAQPEIYQPQHF

clone_size: -
j_call: TRBJ2-7
d_call: -
v_call: TRBV4-2
cdr3_nt: TGTGCCAGCAGCCCCGTGGCGGTTCCGAACGAGCAGTACTTC
cdr3_aa: CASSPVAVPNEQYF